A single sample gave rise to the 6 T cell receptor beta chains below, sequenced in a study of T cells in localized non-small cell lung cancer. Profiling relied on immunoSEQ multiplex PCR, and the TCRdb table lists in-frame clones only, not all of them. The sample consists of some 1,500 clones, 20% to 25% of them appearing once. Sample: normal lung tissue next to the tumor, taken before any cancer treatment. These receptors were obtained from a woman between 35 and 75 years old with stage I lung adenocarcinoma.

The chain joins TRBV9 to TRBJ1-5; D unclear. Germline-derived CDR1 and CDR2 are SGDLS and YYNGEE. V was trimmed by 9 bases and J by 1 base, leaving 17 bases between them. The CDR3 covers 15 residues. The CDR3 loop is CATHHKGVSNQPQHF. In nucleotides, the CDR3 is TGTGCCACGCACCATAAAGGAGTAAGCAATCAGCCCCAGCATTTT.

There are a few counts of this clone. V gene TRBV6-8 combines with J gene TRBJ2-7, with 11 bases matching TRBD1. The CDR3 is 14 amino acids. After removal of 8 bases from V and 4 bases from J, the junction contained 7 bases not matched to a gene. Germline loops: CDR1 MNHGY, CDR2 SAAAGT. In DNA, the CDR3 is TGTGCCAGCTACAACCGGGACAGGGGGTACGAGCAGTACTTC. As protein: CASYNRDRGYEQYF.

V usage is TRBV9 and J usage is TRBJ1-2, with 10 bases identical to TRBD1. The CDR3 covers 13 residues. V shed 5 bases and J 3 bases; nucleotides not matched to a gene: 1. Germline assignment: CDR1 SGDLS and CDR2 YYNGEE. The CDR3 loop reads CASSGQGDYGYTF. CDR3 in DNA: TGTGCCAGCAGTGGACAGGGGGACTATGGCTACACCTTC.

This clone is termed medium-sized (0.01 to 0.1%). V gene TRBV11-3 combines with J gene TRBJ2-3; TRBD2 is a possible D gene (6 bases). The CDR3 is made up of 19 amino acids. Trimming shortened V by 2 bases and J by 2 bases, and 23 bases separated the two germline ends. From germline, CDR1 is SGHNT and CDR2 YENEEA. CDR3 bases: TGTGCCAGCAGCTTAACCCCATCCTGGGCGGGGTCACCCACAGATACGCAGTATTTT. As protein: CASSLTPSWAGSPTDTQYF.

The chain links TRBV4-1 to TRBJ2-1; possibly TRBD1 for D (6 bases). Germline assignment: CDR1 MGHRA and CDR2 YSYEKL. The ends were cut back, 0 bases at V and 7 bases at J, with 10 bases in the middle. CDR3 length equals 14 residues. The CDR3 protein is CASSQDARGNEQFF. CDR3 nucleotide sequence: TGCGCCAGCAGCCAAGATGCCAGGGGTAATGAGCAGTTCTTC.

CDR3 protein: CASSPGLAGEQFF. CDR3 nucleotides: TGCGCCAGCAGCCCCGGACTAGCGGGCGAGCAGTTCTTC. The chain has TRBV1 and TRBJ2-1; the table's D call, TRBD2, has no DNA check behind it. TRBV1 is termed a pseudogene. CDR3 length equals 13 residues.